The following is a T cell receptor (beta chain) sequence with its context. The antigen is not known. The treatment denotes: some 19 received Ad26.COV2.S at low or high dose, single or two shots; about 5 received placebo; per-sample allocation not given. The samples date from day 63 after the first vaccine or placebo injection. Wuhan-strain spike was delivered by a replication-incompetent Ad26 vector. These data are taken from a study of Ad26.COV2.S vaccination and SARS-CoV-2 variants. Sequenced by immunoSEQ multiplex PCR; TCRdb stores in-frame clones only, minus some. The table shows fewer than 400,000 clones, with 75% to 90% occurring only once. V lost 0 bases, J lost 3 bases, and 12 bases lay in between. The CDR3 length is 15 residues. Germline lookup yields CDR1 LNHNV and CDR2 YYDKDF (reference sequence). Study results and limitations: Reported post-vaccination CD8+ and CD4+ T cell responses to spike showed substantial breadth.

The sequences come from peripheral blood, collected in a trial of Ad26.COV2.S vaccine versus placebo. The TCR comes from a person between 18 and 65 years old who received the Ad26.COV2.S COVID-19 vaccine or a placebo. J is TRBJ2-7 and V is TRBV15, with a possible D match to TRBD1 (5 bases). CDR3 DNA: TGTGCCACCAGCAGAGATAGCAGGGCCCTCTACGAGCAGTACTTC. It yields the protein CATSRDSRALYEQYF.